Listed here is a single TCR beta chain. Its cognate antigen is unknown. Germline V gives CDR1 MNHEY, CDR2 SVGAGI. Between the trimmed V and J ends, which lost 8 bases and 4 bases, there was a span of 15 bases. The CDR3 runs to 14 residues. This specimen comes from a study of shared clonotypes between healthy human individuals. Sequenced by immunoSEQ multiplex PCR; TCRdb stores in-frame clones only, minus some. This table holds 650,000 to 750,000 clones, about 78% found once. Study outcomes and limitations: Depth of sequencing was expected to influence donor clonotype sharing.

The clonotype was recovered from a woman in her 30s in good health. The chain is built from TRBV6-5 and TRBJ1-5, with TRBD1 as a possible D gene (6 bases). Material for sequencing was memory CD4+ T cells sorted from blood. Specified subset: CD45RA-negative fraction. The chain's CDR3 is CASWGGRENQPQHF. In DNA form, the CDR3 reads TGTGCCAGCTGGGGGGGCAGGGAGAATCAGCCCCAGCATTTT.